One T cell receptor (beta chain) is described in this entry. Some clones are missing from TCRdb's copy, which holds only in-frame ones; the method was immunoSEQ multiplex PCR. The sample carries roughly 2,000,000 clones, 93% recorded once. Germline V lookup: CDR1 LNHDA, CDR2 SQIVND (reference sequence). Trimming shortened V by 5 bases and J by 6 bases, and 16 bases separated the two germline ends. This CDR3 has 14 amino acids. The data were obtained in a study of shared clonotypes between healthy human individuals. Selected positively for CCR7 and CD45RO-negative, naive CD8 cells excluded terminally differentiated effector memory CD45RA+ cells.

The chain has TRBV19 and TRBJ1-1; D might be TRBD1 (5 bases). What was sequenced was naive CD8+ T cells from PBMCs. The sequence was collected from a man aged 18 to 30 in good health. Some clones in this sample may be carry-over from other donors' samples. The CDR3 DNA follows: TGTGCCAGTAGTGACCCCCGGGGGAAGGCTGAAGCTTTCTTT. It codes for CASSDPRGKAEAFF.